The clone carrying this T cell receptor beta chain was seen ten or more times. It was genomic DNA that served as the template for profiling TCR beta VDJ and CDR3. One entry per CDR3 protein results from TCRdb running MiXCR on the reads. Among about 190,000 distinct CDR3 sequences listed, roughly 56% were seen once. This sample stems from a study of CD8+CD57+ T cells in acquired aplastic anemia. Background on the study: Among healthy donors, CD4+ cells averaged roughly 11 million reads.

The clonotype was recovered from a human donor in good health, serving as a control. The specimen sequenced was sorted CD4+, CD8+, or CD8+CD57+ T cells (not recorded which) from PBMCs.

The CDR3 DNA follows: TGTGCCAGCAGCTTGGCTTCAGGGGGGATCAAAGTCTACGAGCAGTACTTC. It encodes CASSLASGGIKVYEQYF. The chain links TRBV5-8 to TRBJ2-7, with D possibly TRBD1 on 7 matching bases. The CDR3 extends over 17 amino acids. V lost 0 bases to trimming and J lost 3 bases, with 19 bases between them. Germline V CDR1 and CDR2: SGHTS, YDEGEE.